The rows below give T cell receptor beta chains drawn from one sample of a study of beta chain features in type 1 diabetes. The method was immunoSEQ multiplex PCR; TCRdb's version includes in-frame clones alone and lacks a portion of them. The data contain about 170,000 clones, under 9.5% of them singletons. The sequenced sample was central memory CD4+ T cells from blood. These receptors all stem from a man between 18 and 35 years old with type 1 diabetes. Each CDR3 is given with its conserved first and last residue. A D gene is named only where the DNA matches it firmly. The size of a clone is reported for some rows only, either as once, few or many, or as a class for expanded clones.

j_call: TRBJ2-5
v_call: TRBV4-3
clone_size: many
d_call: TRBD2
cdr3_nt: TGCGCCAGCAGCCAAGGGACTAGCGGGGGGGCTGAGACCCAGTACTTC
cdr3_aa: CASSQGTSGGAETQYF

j_call: TRBJ1-5
v_call: TRBV27
clone_size: few
d_call: TRBD1
cdr3_nt: TGTGCCAGCAGGGTTGGACAGGGGCCCAATCAGCCCCAGCATTTT
cdr3_aa: CASRVGQGPNQPQHF

j_call: TRBJ2-1
v_call: TRBV11-2
clone_size: .
d_call: TRBD2
cdr3_nt: TGTGCCAGCGGACTAGCGGGAGGGGGGAATGAGTTCTTC
cdr3_aa: CASGLAGGGNEFF

j_call: TRBJ2-7
v_call: TRBV18
clone_size: .
d_call: .
cdr3_nt: TGTGCCAGCTCACCAAGGAACAGCCTTTACGAGCAGTACTTC
cdr3_aa: CASSPRNSLYEQYF

j_call: TRBJ1-2
v_call: TRBV2
clone_size: few
d_call: .
cdr3_nt: TGTGCCAGCAGTGAAAGGGAGGCCTATGGCTACACCTTC
cdr3_aa: CASSEREAYGYTF

j_call: TRBJ2-5
v_call: TRBV18
clone_size: .
d_call: .
cdr3_nt: TGTGCCAGCTCACCACCCGGACAGTTTGAGACCCAGTACTTC
cdr3_aa: CASSPPGQFETQYF

j_call: TRBJ1-1
v_call: TRBV2
clone_size: few
d_call: .
cdr3_nt: TGTGCCAGCAGCCCCGGGAAAGTCGCTGAAGCTTTCTTT
cdr3_aa: CASSPGKVAEAFF

j_call: TRBJ2-2
v_call: TRBV27
clone_size: few
d_call: TRBD1
cdr3_nt: TGTGCCAGCAGTTTATTCAGGGGGACCGGGGAGCTGTTTTTT
cdr3_aa: CASSLFRGTGELFF

j_call: TRBJ2-1
v_call: TRBV5-1
clone_size: few
d_call: TRBD2
cdr3_nt: TGCGCCAGCAGCCCCACGAGCGGGACCTACAATGAGCAGTTCTTC
cdr3_aa: CASSPTSGTYNEQFF

j_call: TRBJ2-1
v_call: TRBV29-1
clone_size: many
d_call: .
cdr3_nt: TGCAGCGCCTTATACAATGAGCAGTTCTTC
cdr3_aa: CSALYNEQFF

j_call: TRBJ2-1
v_call: TRBV10-3
clone_size: .
d_call: TRBD2
cdr3_nt: TGTGCCATCAGCTCTAGCGGGAGCTCCTACAATGAGCAGTTCTTC
cdr3_aa: CAISSSGSSYNEQFF

j_call: TRBJ2-1
v_call: TRBV15
clone_size: many
d_call: .
cdr3_nt: TGTGCCACCAGCAGAGCCGTTAACAGGGCAAATGAGCAGTTCTTC
cdr3_aa: CATSRAVNRANEQFF

j_call: TRBJ2-2
v_call: TRBV7-9
clone_size: .
d_call: TRBD1
cdr3_nt: TGTGCCAGCAGCTTACGGGACAGAGACTCCGGGGAGCTGTTTTTT
cdr3_aa: CASSLRDRDSGELFF

j_call: TRBJ1-1
v_call: TRBV30
clone_size: .
d_call: .
cdr3_nt: TGTGCCTGGAGTGTTCCCCCAGGGTATGGGGACACTGAAGCTTTCTTT
cdr3_aa: CAWSVPPGYGDTEAFF

j_call: TRBJ2-7
v_call: TRBV7-2
clone_size: few
d_call: .
cdr3_nt: TGTGCCAGCAGCCGCACGCCCTACCGGGACGAGCAGTACTTC
cdr3_aa: CASSRTPYRDEQYF

j_call: TRBJ2-2
v_call: TRBV6-5
clone_size: few
d_call: .
cdr3_nt: TGTGCCAGCAGTTACCTAAAGGAGGGCATCGGGGAGCTGTTTTTT
cdr3_aa: CASSYLKEGIGELFF

j_call: TRBJ1-1
v_call: TRBV29-1
clone_size: few
d_call: TRBD1
cdr3_nt: TGCAGCGTTGACGCTTGGCAGGGGGCGACTGAAGCTTTCTTT
cdr3_aa: CSVDAWQGATEAFF

j_call: TRBJ2-1
v_call: TRBV7-2
clone_size: few
d_call: TRBD2
cdr3_nt: TGTGCCAGCAGCCCCCGGGGGGTCTCCTACAATGAGCAGTTCTTC
cdr3_aa: CASSPRGVSYNEQFF

j_call: TRBJ2-7
v_call: TRBV4-2
clone_size: few
d_call: TRBD2
cdr3_nt: TGTGCCAGCAGCCAACATAGGACTAGCTACTCCGAGCAGTACTTC
cdr3_aa: CASSQHRTSYSEQYF

j_call: TRBJ1-1
v_call: TRBV2
clone_size: few
d_call: TRBD1
cdr3_nt: TGTGCCAGCAGGGGACAGGGGCCCACTGAAGCTTTCTTT
cdr3_aa: CASRGQGPTEAFF

j_call: TRBJ2-1
v_call: TRBV19
clone_size: many
d_call: TRBD2
cdr3_nt: TGTGCCAGTAGTATAAGCCAGCTAGCGGCCCATGAGCAGTTCTTC
cdr3_aa: CASSISQLAAHEQFF

j_call: TRBJ2-2
v_call: TRBV7-2
clone_size: few
d_call: TRBD2
cdr3_nt: TGTGCCAGCAGCCCGCCGACTAGCATGTACACCGGGGAGCTGTTTTTT
cdr3_aa: CASSPPTSMYTGELFF

j_call: TRBJ2-1
v_call: TRBV7-2
clone_size: .
d_call: TRBD1
cdr3_nt: TGTGCCAGCAGCACCGACAGGGTAGGTGAGCAGTTCTTC
cdr3_aa: CASSTDRVGEQFF

j_call: TRBJ2-5
v_call: TRBV18
clone_size: few
d_call: .
cdr3_nt: TGTGCCAGCTCACCAGGCACCCAAGAGACCCAGTACTTC
cdr3_aa: CASSPGTQETQYF

j_call: TRBJ2-5
v_call: TRBV6-1
clone_size: .
d_call: TRBD2
cdr3_nt: TGTGCCAGCAGTGATTGGGGACGGCGGGAGAGAGAGACCCAGTACTTC
cdr3_aa: CASSDWGRRERETQYF

j_call: TRBJ2-6
v_call: TRBV4-3
clone_size: .
d_call: .
cdr3_nt: TGCGCCAGCAGCCAAGGGCGGTTCTCTGGGGCCAACGTCCTGACTTTC
cdr3_aa: CASSQGRFSGANVLTF

j_call: TRBJ2-1
v_call: TRBV5-4
clone_size: few
d_call: TRBD1
cdr3_nt: TGTGCCAGCAGCCCAACAGGGGACTCCTACAATGAGCAGTTCTTC
cdr3_aa: CASSPTGDSYNEQFF